A selection of T cell receptor beta chains follows, all from one sample in a study of blood T cells in healthy people across ages. Each CDR3 protein is one row after TCRdb ran MiXCR on the 5' RACE reads. The data contain 1 million to 1.2 million distinct CDR3 sequences, more than 30% of them singletons. The source material was blood. The receptors shown here come from a man aged 18 to 29 in good health. Both conserved end residues are part of each CDR3. D genes are given only for firm matches. The listing skips clone size in some rows; elsewhere it reads once, few, many or a size class.

V: TRBV7-9
J: TRBJ1-3
D: NA
size: many
DNA: TGTGCCAGCAGTCCGTCCTTTTTTAGCTCTGGAAACACCATATATTTT
CDR3: CASSPSFFSSGNTIYF

V: TRBV25-1
J: TRBJ2-2
D: NA
size: NA
DNA: TGTGCCAGCAGTGATAGCCCGAACACCGGGGAGCTGTTTTTT
CDR3: CASSDSPNTGELFF

V: TRBV6-1
J: TRBJ1-5
D: NA
size: NA
DNA: TGTGCCAGCCTCCGTGGGGGGACACCGACATCTCAGCCCCAGCATTTT
CDR3: CASLRGGTPTSQPQHF

V: TRBV9
J: TRBJ1-2
D: TRBD1
size: NA
DNA: TGTGCCAGCAGCGTAACGACAGGGGCTAACTATGGCTACACCTTC
CDR3: CASSVTTGANYGYTF

V: TRBV29-1
J: TRBJ1-1
D: NA
size: NA
DNA: TGCAGCGTTGTGGGCCAACTGGGGACTGAAGCTTTCTTT
CDR3: CSVVGQLGTEAFF

V: TRBV9
J: TRBJ2-1
D: TRBD1
size: few
DNA: TGTGCCAGCAGCCCCTCCGGGACAGGGTACAATGAGCAGTTCTTC
CDR3: CASSPSGTGYNEQFF

V: TRBV28
J: TRBJ1-2
D: NA
size: NA
DNA: TGTACCAGCAGTTTCGTACAGGGCACAAACTATGGCTACACCTTC
CDR3: CTSSFVQGTNYGYTF

V: TRBV5-4
J: TRBJ2-4
D: NA
size: NA
DNA: TGTGCCAGCAGCCCTTCTGGGGGAGTAAACATTCAGTACTTC
CDR3: CASSPSGGVNIQYF

V: TRBV4-1
J: TRBJ2-3
D: NA
size: NA
DNA: TGCGCCAGCAGCCAAGACACCACCCCTGGGGGTTGGGGCACAGATACGCAGTATTTT
CDR3: CASSQDTTPGGWGTDTQYF

V: TRBV11-2
J: TRBJ2-7
D: TRBD1
size: NA
DNA: TGTGCCAGCAGCCGACCGGGACAGGGGGTTTACGAGCAGTACTTC
CDR3: CASSRPGQGVYEQYF

V: TRBV20-1
J: TRBJ1-1
D: TRBD1
size: NA
DNA: TGCAGTGCCAGACAGGGGCGGAACGAAGCTTTCTTT
CDR3: CSARQGRNEAFF

V: TRBV3-1
J: TRBJ1-1
D: NA
size: NA
DNA: TGTGCCAGCAGCCCATCAGGGATAACTGAAGCTTTCTTT
CDR3: CASSPSGITEAFF

V: TRBV6-1
J: TRBJ2-3
D: TRBD2
size: NA
DNA: TGTGCCAGCAGTGGCCGGGAGGAGGTAGATACGCAGTATTTT
CDR3: CASSGREEVDTQYF

V: TRBV7-9
J: TRBJ2-1
D: TRBD2
size: NA
DNA: TGTGCCAGCAGCTCCTTGCGGGGGGGATACAATGAGCAGTTCTTC
CDR3: CASSSLRGGYNEQFF

V: TRBV21-1
J: TRBJ2-4
D: NA
size: NA
DNA: TGTGCCAGCAGCAAGCCCAAGGGGGGGTTTTGCGCCAAAAACATTCAGTACTTC
CDR3: CASSKPKGGFCAKNIQYF

V: TRBV7-2
J: TRBJ1-4
D: NA
size: NA
DNA: TGTGCCAGCAGCTTAGAGGGGAGAAGCGAAAAACTGTTTTTT
CDR3: CASSLEGRSEKLFF

V: TRBV6-1
J: TRBJ2-7
D: TRBD1
size: NA
DNA: TGTGCCAGCAGTGAGACGACAGGGCCATTCTACGAGCAGTACTTC
CDR3: CASSETTGPFYEQYF

V: TRBV7-2
J: TRBJ1-3
D: NA
size: NA
DNA: TGTGCCAGCAGCTTATTGGCCGGGAGAAACTCTGGAAACACCATATATTTT
CDR3: CASSLLAGRNSGNTIYF

V: TRBV27
J: TRBJ2-7
D: NA
size: few
DNA: TGTGCCACCCGAGACAGCACCTACGAGCAGTACTTC
CDR3: CATRDSTYEQYF

V: TRBV12-3/TRBV12-4
J: TRBJ1-2
D: NA
size: many
DNA: TGTGCCAGCAGTATACGGGACCTAGCTAACTATGGCTACACCTTC
CDR3: CASSIRDLANYGYTF

V: TRBV7-2
J: TRBJ2-7
D: NA
size: few
DNA: TGTGCCAGCAGCACCTACGGCTCCTACGAGCAGTACTTC
CDR3: CASSTYGSYEQYF

V: TRBV6-5
J: TRBJ2-5
D: NA
size: many
DNA: TGTGCCAGCGCGGGAACTGCTCAAGAGACCCAGTACTTC
CDR3: CASAGTAQETQYF

V: TRBV7-3
J: TRBJ2-1
D: NA
size: few
DNA: TGTGCCAGCAGCGCACGCCGGCTACCCTACAATGAGCAGTTCTTC
CDR3: CASSARRLPYNEQFF

V: TRBV10-3
J: TRBJ2-7
D: TRBD2
size: once
DNA: TGTGCCATCAGTGTACCGGGGGGGCGTAATGAGCAGTACTTC
CDR3: CAISVPGGRNEQYF

V: TRBV6-2/TRBV6-3
J: TRBJ1-4
D: TRBD1
size: NA
DNA: TGTGCCAGCAGTTCCGGCCGGGACAGAGATGAAAAACTGTTTTTT
CDR3: CASSSGRDRDEKLFF

V: TRBV24-1
J: TRBJ2-5
D: NA
size: few
DNA: TGTGCCACCAGTGACCCAGGAAAAGAGACCCAGTACTTC
CDR3: CATSDPGKETQYF

V: TRBV6-6
J: TRBJ2-7
D: TRBD1
size: few
DNA: TGTGCCAGCAGCAGGGGGATCAGCTCCTACGAGCAGTACTTC
CDR3: CASSRGISSYEQYF

V: TRBV6-2/TRBV6-3
J: TRBJ2-7
D: NA
size: few
DNA: TGTGCCAGCAGTTACACAGGGTCCCATGAGCAGTACTTC
CDR3: CASSYTGSHEQYF

V: TRBV20-1
J: TRBJ1-5
D: NA
size: NA
DNA: TGCAGTGCTAGCCCCAGAAGGGTAAATCAGCCCCAGCATTTT
CDR3: CSASPRRVNQPQHF

V: TRBV24-1
J: TRBJ2-5
D: TRBD1
size: NA
DNA: TGTGCCACCAGTGATTTAGGCCGGGACAGGGACGCTGAGCAGTACTTC
CDR3: CATSDLGRDRDAEQYF

V: TRBV20-1
J: TRBJ2-3
D: NA
size: NA
DNA: TGCAGTGCTAGCAAGGGGGGGGTAACAGATACGCAGTATTTT
CDR3: CSASKGGVTDTQYF

V: TRBV11-3
J: TRBJ1-2
D: NA
size: NA
DNA: TGTGCCAGCAGCTTGCTGGGCAGGGCCAGGAACTATGGCTACACCTTC
CDR3: CASSLLGRARNYGYTF